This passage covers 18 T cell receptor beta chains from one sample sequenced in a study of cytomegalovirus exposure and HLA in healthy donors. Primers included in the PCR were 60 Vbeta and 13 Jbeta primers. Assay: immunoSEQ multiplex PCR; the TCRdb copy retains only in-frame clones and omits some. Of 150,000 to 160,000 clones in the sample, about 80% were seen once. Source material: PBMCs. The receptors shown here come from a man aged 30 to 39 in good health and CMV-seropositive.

The CDR3 is CASEWAGRDTEAFF. In nucleotides, the CDR3 is TGTGCCAGCGAGTGGGCAGGCCGTGACACTGAAGCTTTCTTT. J is TRBJ1-1 and V is TRBV28; unclear D gene. The V end lost 8 bases, the J end lost 3 bases, and 16 bases lay between the germline ends. This CDR3 contains 14 residues. Germline CDR1 reads MDHEN; CDR2 reads SYDVKM.

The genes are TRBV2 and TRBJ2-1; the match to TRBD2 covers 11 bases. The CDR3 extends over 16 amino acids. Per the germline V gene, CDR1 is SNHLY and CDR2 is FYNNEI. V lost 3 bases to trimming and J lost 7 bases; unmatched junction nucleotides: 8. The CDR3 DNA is TGTGCCAGCAGTGATATGCCTAGCGGGAGGTTTAATGAGCAGTTCTTC. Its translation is CASSDMPSGRFNEQFF.

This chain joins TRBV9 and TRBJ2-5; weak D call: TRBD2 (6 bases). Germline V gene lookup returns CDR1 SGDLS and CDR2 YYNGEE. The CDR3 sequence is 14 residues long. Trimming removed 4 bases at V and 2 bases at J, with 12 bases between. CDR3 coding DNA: TGTGCCAGCAGCTCGGGGAGGATTCAAGAGACCCAGTACTTC. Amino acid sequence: CASSSGRIQETQYF.

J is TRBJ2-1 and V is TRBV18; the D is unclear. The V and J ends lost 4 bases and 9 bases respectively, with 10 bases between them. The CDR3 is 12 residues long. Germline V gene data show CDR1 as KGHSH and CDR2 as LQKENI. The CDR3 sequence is CASSRPVSEQFF. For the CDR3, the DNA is TGTGCCAGCTCACGACCGGTCAGTGAGCAGTTCTTC.

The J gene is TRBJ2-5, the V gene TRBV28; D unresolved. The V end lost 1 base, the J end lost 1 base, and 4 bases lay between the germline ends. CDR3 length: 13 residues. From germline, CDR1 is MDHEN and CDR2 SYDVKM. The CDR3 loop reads CASSLSLQETQYF. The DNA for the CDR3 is TGTGCCAGCAGTTTATCCCTCCAAGAGACCCAGTACTTC.

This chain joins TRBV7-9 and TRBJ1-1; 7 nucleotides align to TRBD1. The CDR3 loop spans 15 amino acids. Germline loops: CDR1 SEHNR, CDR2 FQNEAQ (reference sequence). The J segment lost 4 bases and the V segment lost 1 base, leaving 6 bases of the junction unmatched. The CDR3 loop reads CASSLGQGGGTEAFF. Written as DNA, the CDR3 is TGTGCCAGCAGCTTAGGTCAGGGGGGAGGCACTGAAGCTTTCTTT. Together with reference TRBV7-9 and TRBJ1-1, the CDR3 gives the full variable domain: DTGVSQNPRHKITKRGQNVTFRCDPISEHNRLYWYRQTLGQGPEFLTYFQNEAQLEKSRLLSDRFSAERPKGSFSTLEIQRTEQGDSAMYLCASSLGQGGGTEAFFGQGTRLTVV.

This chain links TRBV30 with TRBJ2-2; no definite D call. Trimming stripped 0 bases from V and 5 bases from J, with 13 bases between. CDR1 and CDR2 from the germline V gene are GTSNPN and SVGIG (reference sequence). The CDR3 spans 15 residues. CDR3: CAWSVRIGPTGELFF. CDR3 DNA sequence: TGTGCCTGGAGTGTACGAATTGGGCCGACCGGGGAGCTGTTTTTT. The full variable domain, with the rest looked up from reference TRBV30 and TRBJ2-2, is SQTIHQWPATLVQPVGSPLSLECTVEGTSNPNLYWYRQAAGRGLQLLFYSVGIGQISSEVPQNLSASRPQDRQFILSSKKLLLSDSGFYLCAWSVRIGPTGELFFGEGSRLTVL.

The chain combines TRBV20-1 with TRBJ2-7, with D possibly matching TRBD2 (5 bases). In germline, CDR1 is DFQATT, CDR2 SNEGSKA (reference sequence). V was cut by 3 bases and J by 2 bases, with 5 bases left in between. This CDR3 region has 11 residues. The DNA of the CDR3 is TGCAGTGCTAGCGGGACCTACGAGCAGTACTTC. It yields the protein CSASGTYEQYF.

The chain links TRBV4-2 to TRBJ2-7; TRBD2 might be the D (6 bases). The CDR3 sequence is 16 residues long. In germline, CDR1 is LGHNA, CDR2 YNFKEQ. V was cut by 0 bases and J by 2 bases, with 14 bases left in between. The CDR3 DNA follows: TGTGCCAGCAGCCAAGATCAGGTTGGGGGGACCTACGAGCAGTACTTC. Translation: CASSQDQVGGTYEQYF.

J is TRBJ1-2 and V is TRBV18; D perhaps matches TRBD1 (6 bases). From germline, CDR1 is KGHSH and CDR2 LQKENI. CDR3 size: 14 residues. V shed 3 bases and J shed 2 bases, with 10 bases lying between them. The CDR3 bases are TGTGCCAGCTCACCCAATGACAGGAACTATGGCTACACCTTC. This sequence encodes CASSPNDRNYGYTF.

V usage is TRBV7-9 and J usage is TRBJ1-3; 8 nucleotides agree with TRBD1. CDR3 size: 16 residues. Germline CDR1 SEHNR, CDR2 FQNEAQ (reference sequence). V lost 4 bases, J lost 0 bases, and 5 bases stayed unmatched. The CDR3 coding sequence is TGTGCCAGCAGCTCGGGACAGGCAATCTCTGGAAACACCATATATTTT. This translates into CASSSGQAISGNTIYF.

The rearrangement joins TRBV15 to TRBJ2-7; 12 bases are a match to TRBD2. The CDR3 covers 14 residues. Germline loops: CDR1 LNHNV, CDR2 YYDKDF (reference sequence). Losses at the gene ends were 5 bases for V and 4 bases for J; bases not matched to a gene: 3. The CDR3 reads CATSVTSGGYEQYF. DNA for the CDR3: TGTGCCACCAGCGTGACTAGCGGGGGTTACGAGCAGTACTTC.

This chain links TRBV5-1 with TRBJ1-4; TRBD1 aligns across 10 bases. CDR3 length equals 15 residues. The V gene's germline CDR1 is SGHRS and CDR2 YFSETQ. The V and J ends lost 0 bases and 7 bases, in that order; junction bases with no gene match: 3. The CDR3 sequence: CASSLGGQGSEKLFF. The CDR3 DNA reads TGCGCCAGCAGCTTGGGGGGACAGGGGAGTGAAAAACTGTTTTTT.

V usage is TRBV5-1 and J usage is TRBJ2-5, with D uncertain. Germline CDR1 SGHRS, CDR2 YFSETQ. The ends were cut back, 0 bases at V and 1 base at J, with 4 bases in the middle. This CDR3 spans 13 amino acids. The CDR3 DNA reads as TGCGCCAGCAGCTTGGGCAGCCAAGAGACCCAGTACTTC. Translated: CASSLGSQETQYF.

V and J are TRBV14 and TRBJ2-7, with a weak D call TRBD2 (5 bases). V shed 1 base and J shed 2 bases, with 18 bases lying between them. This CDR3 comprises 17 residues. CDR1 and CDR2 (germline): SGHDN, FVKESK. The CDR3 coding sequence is TGTGCCAGCAGCCAAGTTTCTCGGAGGCTCCGTACCTACGAGCAGTACTTC. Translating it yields CASSQVSRRLRTYEQYF.

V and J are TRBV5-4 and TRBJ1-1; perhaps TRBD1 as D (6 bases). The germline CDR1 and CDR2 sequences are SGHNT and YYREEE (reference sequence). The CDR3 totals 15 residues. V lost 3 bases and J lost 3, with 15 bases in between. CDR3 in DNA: TGTGCCAGCAGCTCCGGGACACCTGAATACACTGAAGCTTTCTTT. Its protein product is CASSSGTPEYTEAFF.

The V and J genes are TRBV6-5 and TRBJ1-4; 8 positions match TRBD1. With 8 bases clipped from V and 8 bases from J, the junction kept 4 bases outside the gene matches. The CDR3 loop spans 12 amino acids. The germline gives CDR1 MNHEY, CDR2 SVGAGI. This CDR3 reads CASGQGREKLFF. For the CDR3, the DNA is TGTGCCAGCGGACAGGGCCGAGAAAAACTGTTTTTT.

This CDR3 is CASRTGGAGYEQYF. The CDR3 DNA reads as TGTGCCAGCAGGACAGGGGGCGCCGGGTACGAGCAGTACTTC. The chain carries TRBV28 and TRBJ2-5, with 10 bases lining up with TRBD1. TRBJ2-7 explains the end of the DNA better; the J call may be wrong. The CDR3 covers 14 residues. The germline gives CDR1 MDHEN, CDR2 SYDVKM.